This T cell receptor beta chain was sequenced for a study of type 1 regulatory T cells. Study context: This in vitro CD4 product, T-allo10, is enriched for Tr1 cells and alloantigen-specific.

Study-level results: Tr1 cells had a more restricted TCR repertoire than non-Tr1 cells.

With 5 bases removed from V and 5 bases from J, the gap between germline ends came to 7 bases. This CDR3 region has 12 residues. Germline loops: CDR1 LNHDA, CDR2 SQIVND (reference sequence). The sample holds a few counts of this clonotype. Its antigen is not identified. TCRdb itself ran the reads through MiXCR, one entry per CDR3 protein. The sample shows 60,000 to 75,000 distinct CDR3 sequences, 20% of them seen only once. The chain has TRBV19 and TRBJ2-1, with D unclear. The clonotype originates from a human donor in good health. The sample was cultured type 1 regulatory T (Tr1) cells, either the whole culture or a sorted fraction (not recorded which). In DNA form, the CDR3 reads TGTGCCAGTAGTGACCTCCACAATGAGCAGTTCTTC. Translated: CASSDLHNEQFF.